The present entry profiles one TCR beta chain with its context. Its antigen is as yet unknown. Unique molecular identifiers were present in the TCR beta cDNA libraries. TCRdb fed the PCR reads into MiXCR, producing one record per CDR3 protein. The sample lists 250,000 to 300,000 distinct CDR3 sequences, 36% seen once, with 4% to 6% in the top ten. This sample is part of a study of post-analysis software for immune sequencing data. About the research overall: Several disease courses (relapsing-remitting, secondary progressive and progressive-relapsing) of multiple sclerosis were included.

Study outcomes and limitations: Higher frequency in patients than in controls was seen for five TRBV segments, with TRBV5-6, TRBV5-1 and TRBV20-1 among them.

The CDR3 loop spans 14 amino acids. Trimming cost V 5 bases and J 5 bases, with 16 bases left between them. Germline lookup yields CDR1 SGHRS and CDR2 YFSETQ. The specimen was blood. This TCR was sampled from a girl aged 5 to 17 with multiple sclerosis. The chain links TRBV5-1 to TRBJ2-5; the D gene is possibly TRBD1 (5 bases). The CDR3 here is CASRAGRVMETQYF. CDR3 nucleotide sequence: TGCGCCAGCAGGGCAGGCAGGGTTATGGAGACCCAGTACTTC. Full variable domain (missing parts from reference TRBV5-1 and TRBJ2-5): KAGVTQTPRYLIKTRGQQVTLSCSPISGHRSVSWYQQTPGQGLQFLFEYFSETQRNKGNFPGRFSGRQFSNSRSEMNVSTLELGDSALYLCASRAGRVMETQYFGPGTRLLVL.